This T cell receptor beta chain appears in the sequencing data of a study of control samples from healthy donors and cancer patients. TCRdb keeps only in-frame clones here, not all; method: immunoSEQ multiplex PCR. The repertoire holds roughly 170,000 clones, 93% seen once, with approximately 4% in the top ten. CDR3 length: 15 residues. V was clipped by 2 bases and J by 8 bases, with 18 bases between them. Germline CDR1 and CDR2: MRHNA and SNTAGT. The sequence derives from an older woman in good health. V and J are TRBV6-4 and TRBJ1-2; a weak D match, TRBD1 (5 bases). The specimen sequenced was blood. CDR3 in DNA: TGTGCCAGCAGTGACGGGACTTGGGCAACGGGAGGCTACACCTTC. Translating it yields CASSDGTWATGGYTF.